This TCR beta chain was obtained from a study of T cell responses to AZD1222 COVID-19 vaccine (dated by TCRdb to the early 2020s). Notes on the research overall: Because spike-specific TCR depth and breadth did not differ between the two schedules, AZD1222 recipients who got a second dose at roughly 4 weeks were pooled with those who got a second dose at roughly 12 weeks. A total of 233 trial participants underwent TCR sequencing, of whom about 200 had received two doses of AZD1222 and 26 had received two doses of the MenACWY control vaccine. Enrollment into the trials was organized by age into subgroups of 18-55, 56-69 and 70-plus years, and those subgroups contained roughly 140, 27 and 60 TCR-sequenced participants, respectively.

The CDR3 regions of human TCRbeta chains were subjected to immunosequencing. Concerning the study's data processing: Repertoire TCRs were matched against a reference library of SARS-CoV-2-specific TCRs generated with the MIRA antigen-specificity platform. Breadth meant the fraction of unique TCRs that were SARS-CoV-2-associated, whereas depth meant the fraction of total T cells that were SARS-CoV-2-associated. Using the MIRA data, every spike-specific TCR was mapped to the spike region that the TCR reacted to and assigned to either a CD4 or a CD8 class. Log10-transformed breadth and depth values were compared by one-way ANOVA with Sidak's multiple comparisons tests. TCRdb took over this immuneACCESS table, retaining in-frame rearrangements with V and J assigned. Such tables are incomplete; in checked studies, under half of the missing clones stem from an unresolved V gene, and the remainder is unexplained. The V and J calls and clone size are taken from that table; D and trimming were inferred from the DNA. The sample has some 86,000 clones on record, 70% to 85% of them singletons. The top ten constitute roughly 21% of the sample.

What this sample's time point label stands for: baseline before first vaccination. Samples from vaccinated people were obtained from the UK trials COV001 and COV002, which included a single-blind randomized controlled phase 2/3 trial of AZD1222 (ChAdOx1 nCoV-19) in healthy adults. For TCRbeta chain sequencing, PBMC samples were collected from trial participants at day 0 and at day 28 after the second dose. The paper's findings and limits, for the study overall: In the small 56-69-year group, the increase in depth fell short of significance, most likely because of low power. Conclusions about previously exposed vaccinees were limited because only a handful of AZD1222 recipients were SARS-CoV-2 seropositive at baseline. Most participants were white British and females outnumbered males, and the authors suggested that clonal diversity may have been underestimated. After two AZD1222 doses, spike-specific TCR breadth and depth were significantly higher than at day 0 and than in MenACWY recipients. No day 14 peak-response samples were available, so repertoires were characterized only after the peak T cell response. CD4 TCRs associated with the vaccine covered the entire spike protein, and the dominant responses were in regions 160-218 and 743-854. Nearly half of unique spike-specific TCRs reportedly recognized epitopes outside regions mutated in the B.1.351 and B.1.1.7 variants.

This clone was found once. The clone's antigen remains unknown. No base qualities exist here, and no much larger clone lies one base off it. Sequenced here: peripheral blood, sampled on day 0 of AZD1222 vaccination. The receptor was derived from an adult in good health.

The DNA sequence is as follows: TGTGCCAGCAGTTTTGCGGCAGGATTATACTCTGGAAACACCATATATTTT. It encodes CASSFAAGLYSGNTIYF. The V gene is TRBV27 and the J gene is TRBJ1-3, with the D gene uncertain. V sheds 3 bases and J sheds 0 bases, leaving 15 bases between their ends. Counted from cysteine to phenylalanine, this CDR3 has 17 amino acids. Only the CDR3 region is kept as DNA, spanning 51 bases read in frame from base 1. CDR1 and CDR2 are read off the germline V gene (reference sequence) as MNHEY and SMNVEV.